Sequencing of this T cell receptor beta chain was carried out in a study of OX40 agonist ivuxolimab in advanced cancers. Sequenced by immunoSEQ multiplex PCR; TCRdb stores in-frame clones only, minus some. The sample lists around 33,000 clones; approximately 91% were seen once. The CDR3 totals 13 residues. Trimming took off 3 bases at V and 6 bases at J, with 12 bases between the two ends. The germline CDR1 and CDR2 sequences are SGDLS and YYNGEE. Sequencing was performed on CD4+ or CD8+ T cells sorted from blood, taken in a trial of the OX40 agonist ivuxolimab. The sequence was collected from an adult with an advanced solid tumor such as melanoma, head and neck, liver or kidney cancer. J is TRBJ1-2 and V is TRBV9, with D perhaps TRBD1 (5 bases). This chain's CDR3 is CASSAPARDGYTF. The CDR3, as DNA: TGTGCCAGCAGCGCGCCGGCCAGGGATGGCTACACCTTC. The full variable domain, completed using reference TRBV9 and TRBJ1-2, is DSGVTQTPKHLITATGQRVTLRCSPRSGDLSVYWYQQSLDQGLQFLIQYYNGEERAKGNILERFSAQQFPDLHSELNLSSLELGDSALYFCASSAPARDGYTFGSGTRLTVV.